This TCR beta chain was observed in a study of vaccination and CD4 T cells after COVID-19. Study-level results: Convalescent patients had 304 of 307 vaccine-specific clones showing spike mono-reactivity.

Sequencing of cultured CD4+ T cell DNA used the Oncomine TCR Beta short-read assay. TCRdb processed the PCR reads anew with MiXCR; each CDR3 protein has one entry. The data show 15,000 to 20,000 distinct CDR3 sequences, around 52% seen once. Note on this clonotype: Its matching antigen is unknown.

Treatment: roughly 10-day PBMC culture with coronavirus spike peptide pools or control peptides (ViraFEST assay). Alongside roughly 9.2 IU/ml IL-2 and 7.5 to 10 ug/ml peptide pools, PBMCs were cultured at a few million per well. Half-medium replacement with fresh IL-2 medium took place on days 3 and 7. CDR1 is SGHNT, CDR2 YENEEA, per germline. V was clipped by 0 bases and J by 4 bases; unmatched bases: 8. CDR3 length: 19 amino acids. The rearrangement links TRBV11-3 to TRBJ2-1, with 14 positions matching TRBD2. The source is a human donor who had recovered from COVID-19. Input material: CD4+ T cells from blood, cultured in vitro. The CDR3 spells CASSLDLTSGRAGYNEQFF. CDR3 in DNA: TGTGCCAGCAGCTTAGATCTGACTAGCGGGAGGGCGGGTTACAATGAGCAGTTCTTC.